Listed below are T cell receptor beta chains from one sample, sequenced in a study of blood T cells in healthy people across ages. TCRdb independently ran MiXCR on the 5' RACE reads; one entry per CDR3 protein. The data contain 650,000 to 1,000,000 distinct CDR3 sequences, 46% of them seen just once; the ten biggest clones take up about a sixth. The specimen was blood. All receptors come from a man older than 75 in good health. Both conserved end residues are part of each CDR3. The D gene is left open where the match is weak.

j_gene	v_gene	d_gene	CDR3aa
TRBJ2-1	TRBV5-1	TRBD1	CASSWDGQGVNEQFF
TRBJ2-5	TRBV25-1	NA	CASKIGETQYF
TRBJ2-1	TRBV9	NA	CASSANTGNFNNEQFF
TRBJ2-3	TRBV5-1	NA	CASSMETSRDTQYF
TRBJ2-1	TRBV5-1	TRBD2	CASSFSQAPGGEFF
TRBJ2-7	TRBV5-4	NA	CASSSFRGPSYEQYF
TRBJ2-1	TRBV6-1	NA	CASSNLAGSYNEQFF
TRBJ2-2	TRBV28	TRBD1	CASRLNRGWVRNTGELFF
TRBJ2-3	TRBV5-8	NA	CASSRTISTDTQYF
TRBJ2-3	TRBV20-1	TRBD2	CSALTSGSWNTQYF
NA	TRBV6-5	NA	CASSLTGSTRGDIQYF
TRBJ1-2	TRBV6-2/TRBV6-3	TRBD1	CASSSPFLTGNYGYTF
TRBJ2-7	TRBV20-1	TRBD2	CSARFAFSGRASYEQYF
TRBJ2-3	TRBV6-6	NA	CASSLGPLAADTQYF
TRBJ2-7	TRBV15	NA	CATSRPGPGYEQYF
TRBJ1-4	TRBV29-1	NA	CSVEIRTAVNEKLFF
TRBJ2-6	TRBV28	NA	CASRTGFSSGANVLTF
TRBJ2-1	TRBV20-1	NA	CSARDTIRTNYNEQFF
TRBJ2-7	TRBV6-4	NA	CASSDLISTGGERYF
TRBJ1-2	TRBV4-2	NA	CASSQTGGILGYTF
TRBJ1-1	TRBV7-2	NA	CASSLLQVGNTEAFF
TRBJ2-5	TRBV20-1	TRBD2	CSARDTTGLAGTQYF
TRBJ1-2	TRBV7-2	NA	CASSLNVLYGYTF
TRBJ2-5	TRBV7-2	NA	CAGSKAPGSIGYDEQYF
TRBJ2-1	TRBV14	NA	CASSLLTGVNEQFF
TRBJ1-2	TRBV6-6	TRBD1	CASSYSGQGDGYTF
TRBJ1-2	TRBV7-2	NA	CASSQEGLYGYTF
TRBJ2-1	TRBV29-1	TRBD1	CSVTDRTGPYEQFF
TRBJ2-2	TRBV5-4	TRBD1	CASTPGGQDLRELFF
TRBJ2-3	TRBV20-1	NA	CSAVGSGTPDTQYF
TRBJ2-3	TRBV20-1	NA	CSAIHRSDTDTQYF
TRBJ2-3	TRBV4-1	TRBD2	CASSHIGTSGSSTDTQYF
NA	TRBV20-1	NA	CSARGLGYSYEQYF
TRBJ1-5	TRBV10-3	TRBD1	CAISESLIQGAQPQHF
TRBJ2-7	TRBV15	NA	CATRIGSSYEQYF
TRBJ2-3	TRBV2	NA	CASSSVPTTDTQYF
TRBJ2-7	TRBV7-2	NA	CASSDENYEQYF